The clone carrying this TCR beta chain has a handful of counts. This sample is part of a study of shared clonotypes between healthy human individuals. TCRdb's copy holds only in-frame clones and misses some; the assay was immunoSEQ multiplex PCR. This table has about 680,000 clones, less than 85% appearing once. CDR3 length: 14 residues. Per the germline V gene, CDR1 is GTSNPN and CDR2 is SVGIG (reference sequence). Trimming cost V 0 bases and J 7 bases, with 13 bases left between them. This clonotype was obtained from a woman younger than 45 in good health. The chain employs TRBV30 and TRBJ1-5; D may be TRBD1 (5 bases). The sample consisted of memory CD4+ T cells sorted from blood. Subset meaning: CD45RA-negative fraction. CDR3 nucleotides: TGTGCCTGGAGTGTAGTTTTAGGGGAGCAGCCCCAGCATTTT. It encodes CAWSVVLGEQPQHF.